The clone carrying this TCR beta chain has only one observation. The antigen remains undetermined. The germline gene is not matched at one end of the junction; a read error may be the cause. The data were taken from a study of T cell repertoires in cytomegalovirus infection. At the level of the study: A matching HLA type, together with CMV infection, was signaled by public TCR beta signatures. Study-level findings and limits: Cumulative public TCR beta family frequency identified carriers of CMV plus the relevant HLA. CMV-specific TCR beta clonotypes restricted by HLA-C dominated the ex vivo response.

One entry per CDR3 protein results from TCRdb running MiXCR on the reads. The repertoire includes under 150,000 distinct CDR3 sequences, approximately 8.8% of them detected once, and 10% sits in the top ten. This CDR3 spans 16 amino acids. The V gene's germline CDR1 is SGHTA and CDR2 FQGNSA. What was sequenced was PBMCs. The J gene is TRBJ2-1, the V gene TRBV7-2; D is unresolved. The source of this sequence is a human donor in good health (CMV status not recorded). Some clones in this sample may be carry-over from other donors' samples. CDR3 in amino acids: CASSLDGSLSFNEQFF. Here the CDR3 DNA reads TGTGCCAGCAGCTTAGACGGCAGTCTATCCTTCAATGAGCAGTTCTTC. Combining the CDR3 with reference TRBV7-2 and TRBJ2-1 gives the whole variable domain GAGVSQSPSNKVTEKGKDVELRCDPISGHTALYWYRQSLGQGLEFLIYFQGNSAPDKSGLPSDRFSAERTGGSVSTLTIQRTQQEDSAVYLCASSLDGSLSFNEQFFGPGTRLTVL.